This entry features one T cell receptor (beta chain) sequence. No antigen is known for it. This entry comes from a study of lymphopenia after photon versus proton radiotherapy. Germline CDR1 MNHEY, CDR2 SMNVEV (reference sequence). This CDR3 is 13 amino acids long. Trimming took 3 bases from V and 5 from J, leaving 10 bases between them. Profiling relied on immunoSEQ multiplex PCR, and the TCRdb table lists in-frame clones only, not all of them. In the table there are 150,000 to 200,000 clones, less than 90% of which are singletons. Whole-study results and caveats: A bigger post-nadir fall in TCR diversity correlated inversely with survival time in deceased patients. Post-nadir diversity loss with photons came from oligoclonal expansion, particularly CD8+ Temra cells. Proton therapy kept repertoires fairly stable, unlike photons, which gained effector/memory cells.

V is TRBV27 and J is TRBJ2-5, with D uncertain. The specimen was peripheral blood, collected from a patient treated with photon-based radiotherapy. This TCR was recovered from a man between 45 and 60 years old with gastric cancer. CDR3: CASSFRRMETQYF. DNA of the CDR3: TGTGCCAGCAGTTTCAGGCGGATGGAGACCCAGTACTTC.